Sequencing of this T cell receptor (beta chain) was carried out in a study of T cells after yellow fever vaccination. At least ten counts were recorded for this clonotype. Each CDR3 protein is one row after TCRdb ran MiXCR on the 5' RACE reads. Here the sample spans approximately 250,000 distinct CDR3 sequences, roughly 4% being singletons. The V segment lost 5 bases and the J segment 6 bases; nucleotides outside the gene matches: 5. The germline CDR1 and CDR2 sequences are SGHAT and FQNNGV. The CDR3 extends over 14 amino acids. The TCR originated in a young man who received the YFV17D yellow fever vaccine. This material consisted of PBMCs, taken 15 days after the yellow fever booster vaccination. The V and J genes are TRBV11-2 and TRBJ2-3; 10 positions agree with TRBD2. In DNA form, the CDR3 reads TGTGCCAGCAGCCAACAGCGGGGGGGGGATACGCAGTATTTT. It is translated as CASSQQRGGDTQYF.